The entry below describes one T cell receptor beta chain. Its antigen is not identified. These data belong to a study of shared clonotypes between healthy human individuals. Turning to the study itself: The study drew on two women and a few men aged 18 to 49 as donors. Study findings and constraints: Clonotype sharing among donors was thought likely to change with sequencing depth. Estimated richness values were generally larger in naive subsets than in memory subsets.

Germline loops: CDR1 LNHNV, CDR2 YYDKDF (reference sequence). V lost 1 base and J lost 0, with 10 bases in between. This CDR3 is 16 amino acids long. Terminally differentiated effector memory CD45RA+ cells were excluded by CCR7 positive selection of CD45RO-negative cells. Donors included only healthy HIV-negative adults lacking recent acute infections or vaccinations. Measured with immunoSEQ multiplex PCR; TCRdb has only the in-frame clones, and not every one. The profile covers about 2.2 million clones, with 90% to 95% appearing a single time and around 1.7% taken by the ten largest. Material for sequencing was naive CD8+ T cells from PBMCs. This sequence joins TRBV15 and TRBJ2-1; no clear D. This receptor was taken from a man between 18 and 35 years old in good health. Some clones in this sample may be carry-over from other donors' samples. This chain's CDR3 is CATSRGGPSSYNEQFF. The CDR3 DNA follows: TGTGCCACCAGCAGAGGTGGACCAAGCTCCTACAATGAGCAGTTCTTC.